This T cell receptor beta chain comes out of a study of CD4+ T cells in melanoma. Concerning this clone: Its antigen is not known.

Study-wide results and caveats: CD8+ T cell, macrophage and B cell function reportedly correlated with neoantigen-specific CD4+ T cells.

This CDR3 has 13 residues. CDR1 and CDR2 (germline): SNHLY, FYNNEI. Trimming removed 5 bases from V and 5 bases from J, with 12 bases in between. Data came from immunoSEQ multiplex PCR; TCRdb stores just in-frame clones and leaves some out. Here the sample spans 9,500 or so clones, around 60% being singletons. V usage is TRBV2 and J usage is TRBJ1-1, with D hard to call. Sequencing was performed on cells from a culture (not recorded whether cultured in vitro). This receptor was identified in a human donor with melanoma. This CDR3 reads CASSSEGRTEAFF. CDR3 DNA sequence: TGTGCCAGCAGTAGCGAGGGCCGGACTGAAGCTTTCTTT.